This T cell receptor (beta chain) was observed in a study of T cells in tuberculosis. Turning to the study itself: T cells were selected with CD1B tetramers loaded with glucose monomycolate.

Per the germline V gene, CDR1 is SGHNT and CDR2 is YYREEE (reference sequence). The CDR3 has 16 residues. The V end lost 2 bases, the J end lost 1 base, and 15 bases lay between the germline ends. Indicated time point: new active TB diagnosis, blood taken before or within 7 days of starting treatment. Included patients were adults of at least 18, HIV-seronegative, South African. Unsorted cryopreserved PBMC were sequenced, averaging about 93,000 T cells per clinical donor. This table comes from immunoSEQ multiplex PCR, and its TCRdb copy is limited to in-frame clones, with some not included. The sample lists under 50,000 clones, roughly 94% occurring once.

The J gene is TRBJ1-1, the V gene TRBV5-4, with D unclear. The sequences come from PBMCs, collected at tuberculosis diagnosis. This TCR was sampled from an adult with tuberculosis. Here the CDR3 reads CASSFSITDSNTEAFF. In DNA, the CDR3 is TGTGCCAGCAGCTTCTCAATTACGGACTCGAACACTGAAGCTTTCTTT.